These 10 T cell receptor beta chains originate from one sample sequenced in a study of blood T cell repertoires in COVID-19. Data came from immunoSEQ multiplex PCR; TCRdb stores just in-frame clones and leaves some out. The sample holds under 350,000 clones, more than 85% seen once. Specimen: peripheral blood. The receptor set was obtained from a man in his forties with acute or convalescent COVID-19.

CDR3: CASSSWDSPAYEQYF. The CDR3 DNA is TGTGCCAGCAGCTCATGGGACAGTCCGGCCTACGAGCAGTACTTC. The rearrangement joins TRBV11-2 to TRBJ2-7; TRBD1 aligns across 7 bases. Germline CDR1 is SGHAT and CDR2 is FQNNGV. The length of the CDR3 is 15 residues. The V gene end was trimmed by 4 bases and the J gene end by 2 bases; junction bases not matched to a gene: 8.

This chain connects TRBV9 to TRBJ1-2; D perhaps matches TRBD1 (6 bases). This CDR3 is 16 amino acids long. V lost 4 bases and J lost 6, with 22 bases in between. Per the germline V gene, CDR1 is SGDLS and CDR2 is YYNGEE. The chain's CDR3 is CASSPTSKGGSDGYTF. The CDR3 nucleotides read TGTGCCAGCAGCCCTACCTCGAAAGGGGGTAGCGATGGCTACACCTTC.

This clone was seen once. The chain uses TRBV19 and TRBJ1-2; D is unclear. The CDR3 runs 15 residues. V dropped 6 bases and J dropped 5 bases, with 19 bases sitting between them. CDR1 LNHDA and CDR2 SQIVND come from the germline V gene (reference sequence). Written as DNA, the CDR3 is TGTGCCAGTAGGACTCACGACCGGGGTCAATATGGCTACACCTTC. It encodes CASRTHDRGQYGYTF. Together with reference TRBV19 and TRBJ1-2, the CDR3 gives the full variable domain: DGGITQSPKYLFRKEGQNVTLSCEQNLNHDAMYWYRQDPGQGLRLIYYSQIVNDFQKGDIAEGYSVSREKKESFPLTVTSAQKNPTAFYLCASRTHDRGQYGYTFGSGTRLTVV.

The CDR3 nucleotides read TGTGCCAGCAGTGAAAGGTGGCGGGGGGGCCCGGCAGATACGCAGTATTTT. Its translation is CASSERWRGGPADTQYF. The chain uses TRBV6-1 and TRBJ2-3, with TRBD2 matching 9 bases. V lost 2 bases to trimming and J lost 4 bases; unmatched junction nucleotides: 10. Germline V gives CDR1 MNHNS, CDR2 SASEGT. CDR3 length: 17 amino acids.

This chain connects TRBV11-2 to TRBJ1-1, with D hard to call. The V and J ends lost 5 bases and 9 bases respectively, with 10 bases between them. Germline-derived CDR1 and CDR2 are SGHAT and FQNNGV. CDR3 length: 11 residues. The CDR3 here is CASSPEYQAFF. CDR3 coding DNA: TGTGCCAGCAGCCCGGAGTACCAAGCTTTCTTT.

The table lists this clone with a count of one. As DNA, the CDR3 is TGTGCCAGCAGGCACCGGACTAGCGGGGTCTACAATGAGCAGTTCTTC. Translated: CASRHRTSGVYNEQFF. This chain uses TRBV2 with TRBJ2-1, with 12 bases aligning to TRBD2. The germline V gene encodes CDR1 SNHLY and CDR2 FYNNEI. The length of the CDR3 is 16 residues. Losses at the gene ends were 6 bases for V and 3 bases for J; bases not matched to a gene: 6.

The chain employs TRBV12-3 or TRBV12-4 and TRBJ1-5; D remains unclear. Trimming pared 6 bases from V and 6 bases from J, leaving 12 bases between. The length of the CDR3 is 13 residues. The CDR3 is CASSETSSQPQHF. The CDR3 DNA reads TGTGCCAGCAGCGAGACATCGAGTCAGCCCCAGCATTTT.

The chain recombines TRBV3-1 (or the pseudogene TRBV3-2) with TRBJ1-2; D is perhaps TRBD1 (6 bases). The germline gives CDR1 LGHDT, CDR2 YNNKEL (reference sequence). The V end lost 3 bases, the J end lost 7 bases, and 12 bases lay between the germline ends. The CDR3 extends over 13 amino acids. The CDR3 here is CASSHPGEGGYTF. The CDR3 DNA follows: TGTGCCAGCAGCCACCCAGGGGAGGGTGGCTACACCTTC.

Only one count was recorded for this clone. The J gene is TRBJ2-7, the V gene TRBV30, with a possible D match to TRBD1 (5 bases). With 3 bases removed from V and 1 base from J, the gap between germline ends came to 10 bases. This CDR3 spans 13 amino acids. Looked up from germline, CDR1 is GTSNPN and CDR2 is SVGIG (reference sequence). The CDR3 nucleotides read TGTGCCTGGAGATCGAAGGGGTCCTACGAGCAGTACTTC. Encoded protein: CAWRSKGSYEQYF.

V is TRBV30 and J is TRBJ2-1; 8 nucleotides align to TRBD1. J gave up 9 bases and V 0 bases, and 10 bases lay outside the gene matches. CDR1 is GTSNPN and CDR2 is SVGIG in the germline V gene (reference sequence). The length of the CDR3 is 15 residues. CDR3 coding DNA: TGTGCCTGGAGTGTAGGACAGGGCCGGTTGGGTGAGCAGTTCTTC. It encodes CAWSVGQGRLGEQFF.